This T cell receptor beta chain is from a study of cytotoxic CD8 clonotypes in ibrutinib-treated CLL (dated by TCRdb to the early 2020s). Regarding the complete study: The cohort was composed of some twelve relapsed/refractory and fewer than 16 treatment-naive patients; IGHV unmutated status was identified in fewer than 18 patients. Responses were partial in roughly 25 patients and complete in 2; after median about 70 months follow-up, approximately 15 stayed in remission and 12 progressed. Response samples were taken after a median of approximately a year on treatment, ranging from roughly 6 to 36 months. On average, each sample yielded 250,000 to 300,000 productive templates and 94,082 productive rearrangements. Longitudinal samples were obtainable from about 30% of the roughly 90 participants in the trial. Cryopreserved peripheral blood mononuclear cells were obtained prior to treatment, at the time of response, and at either disease progression or sustained remission. Every sample from remission and from progressive disease was obtained while the patients were still on ibrutinib.

Study-wide conclusions, independent of this receptor: At baseline, clonality was higher than in age-matched healthy donors and showed a strong correlation with circulating CD8+ T-cell counts. Sampling times were not matched between patients in sustained remission and patients whose disease was progressing, and lymph node repertoires were not examined. Clonality increased at ibrutinib response, stayed stable in sustained remission, and fell back toward baseline at progression. Public clonotypes were rare and either shrank or stayed stable during treatment, and the rise in clonality at ibrutinib response reflected expansion of private clonotypes.

This clone has more than one count but fewer than ten. What antigen it recognizes has not been identified. No base quality information exists; no much larger clone differs at one position. A MiSeq instrument was used for deep resolution sequencing, which targeted depths ranging from 1 in 1 million up to 1 in 200,000 T cells, with coverage averaging 10x for each clonotype. The immunoSEQ hsTCRB Kit was used to generate TCR beta libraries. The authors' pipeline ran thus. ImmunoSEQ Data Assistant and ImmunoSEQ Analyzer were used for data analysis, and V, D and J genes were assigned according to IMGT definitions. Clonality was computed as one minus normalized Shannon entropy of productive rearrangement frequencies, ranging from 0 to 1. Only overrepresented clonotypes making up at least 0.05% of the repertoire of each patient were included in the public clonotype analysis. More than ten repertoires from age-matched healthy donors, obtained from immuneACCESS, served as clonality controls. This is the immuneACCESS table as TCRdb keeps it, with only in-frame sequences that have V and J called. A part of the clones is gone; compared with another copy, unresolved V genes explain less than half, and the rest is unexplained. V and J calls and clone size are copied from that table; D and trimming were computed from the DNA. This sample has more than 45,000 clones in its table, and less than 90% of those were observed once. Together, the top ten hold roughly 21% of the sample.

Trimming removed 5 bases from V and 15 bases from J, leaving 22 bases between the germline ends. The CDR3 holds 14 amino acids from the cysteine to the phenylalanine. Only the CDR3 region is kept as DNA, spanning 42 bases read in frame from base 1. CDR1 is given as LNHNV and CDR2 as YYDKDF, both from the germline V gene (reference sequence). The sample's time point label, decoded: less than 30 months on ibrutinib. Roughly 2.2 micrograms of genomic DNA were extracted from cryopreserved PBMCs for TCR beta library preparation. Longitudinal blood samples from CLL patients on ibrutinib monotherapy were analyzed using high-throughput TCR beta sequencing. Patients were enrolled in a phase 2 open-label single-center ibrutinib monotherapy trial.

This receptor was identified in a human donor with chronic lymphocytic leukemia. The specimen was PBMCs, collected after 24 months of ibrutinib treatment. The chain is made from TRBV15 and TRBJ1-4; TRBD1 could be the D gene, as 5 bases match. In nucleotide form, the sequence is TGTGCCACCAGCGCACCTCGAGTGGTGGGACGGATGTTTTTT. It is translated as CATSAPRVVGRMFF.